The 8 T cell receptor beta chains below all came from one sample that was sequenced in a study of T-cell reconstitution after alpha-beta-depleted transplantation in children. The TCRbeta library was prepared with unique molecular identifiers. TCRdb reprocessed the PCR reads via MiXCR and lists one record per CDR3 protein. The repertoire holds about 980,000 distinct CDR3 sequences, with about 26% as singletons. Sequenced here: PBMCs, mostly from graft donor cells, sampled 360 days after TCRalphabeta/CD19-depleted stem cell transplant. The receptor source for this set is a boy under two years old who had a stem cell transplant for SCID, so the T cells may come from the graft donor.

J is TRBJ1-5 and V is TRBV2; 10 bases align to TRBD1. The CDR3 runs to 15 residues. The V segment lost 6 bases and the J segment 3 bases; nucleotides outside the gene matches: 5. Germline V gene lookup returns CDR1 SNHLY and CDR2 FYNNEI. The CDR3 DNA sequence: TGTGCCAGCAGGACAGGGGGCTTGGTCAATCAGCCCCAGCATTTT. Protein: CASRTGGLVNQPQHF.

V usage is TRBV12-3 or TRBV12-4 and J usage is TRBJ2-3, with D maybe TRBD1 (6 bases). The length of the CDR3 is 15 residues. Trimming removed 7 bases at V and 9 bases at J, with 23 bases between. As DNA, the CDR3 is TGTGCCAGCACTCTAGGGGGAACCCGCCCTCCGACGCAGTATTTT. It specifies CASTLGGTRPPTQYF.

This clonotype occurred many times. The genes are TRBV11-2 and TRBJ2-7, with D tentatively TRBD1 (5 bases). CDR1 is SGHAT, CDR2 FQNNGV, per germline. CDR3 size: 14 residues. V was shortened by 2 bases and J by 5 bases, with 13 bases between the two germline ends. The CDR3 nucleotides are TGTGCCAGCAGCTTAATCAGGGTAAAACACGAGCAGTACTTC. It yields the protein CASSLIRVKHEQYF. The variable domain in full, with the rest retrieved from reference TRBV11-2 and TRBJ2-7, is EAGVAQSPRYKIIEKRQSVAFWCNPISGHATLYWYQQILGQGPKLLIQFQNNGVVDDSQLPKDRFSAERLKGVDSTLKIQPAKLEDSAVYLCASSLIRVKHEQYFGPGTRLTVT.

This clonotype was detected ten times or more. This chain connects TRBV5-1 to TRBJ1-5, with 9 bases aligning to TRBD1. V lost 3 bases to trimming and J lost 6 bases; unmatched junction nucleotides: 7. The CDR3 totals 15 residues. Germline-derived CDR1 and CDR2 are SGHRS and YFSETQ. This chain's CDR3 is CASSSNPGQGQPQHF. DNA for the CDR3: TGCGCCAGCAGCTCGAATCCGGGACAGGGTCAGCCCCAGCATTTT. Full variable domain (remainder filled in from reference TRBV5-1 and TRBJ1-5): KAGVTQTPRYLIKTRGQQVTLSCSPISGHRSVSWYQQTPGQGLQFLFEYFSETQRNKGNFPGRFSGRQFSNSRSEMNVSTLELGDSALYLCASSSNPGQGQPQHFGDGTRLSIL.

This clonotype was seen a few times. CDR3 sequence (DNA): TGTGCCAGCTCTCTCCGCAGGGGTACCTACAATGAGCAGTTCTTC. Translation: CASSLRRGTYNEQFF. The V call is TRBV18, the J call TRBJ2-1; D perhaps matches TRBD1 (6 bases). The V end was cut by 6 bases, the J end by 2 bases, with 14 bases between. Germline CDR1 is KGHSH and CDR2 is LQKENI. This CDR3 contains 15 residues. Variable domain in full (rest from reference TRBV18 and TRBJ2-1): NAGVMQNPRHLVRRRGQEARLRCSPMKGHSHVYWYRQLPEEGLKFMVYLQKENIIDESGMPKERFSAEFPKEGPSILRIQQVVRGDSAAYFCASSLRRGTYNEQFFGPGTRLTVL.

The rearrangement links TRBV7-8 to TRBJ1-2; D is unresolved. V was pared by 0 bases and J by 4 bases, with 9 bases between. CDR1 and CDR2 from the germline V gene are SGHVS and FQNEAQ. The CDR3 spans 14 residues. CDR3 in amino acids: CASSLAGGFYGYTF. DNA of the CDR3: TGTGCCAGCAGCTTAGCCGGAGGCTTCTATGGCTACACCTTC.

Only a few counts were recorded for this clonotype. The rearrangement joins TRBV3-1 to TRBJ1-5; no clear D gene. The CDR3 consists of 14 residues. V was trimmed by 3 bases and J by 0 bases, leaving 6 bases between them. Germline CDR1 reads LGHDT; CDR2 reads YNNKEL (reference sequence). The CDR3 is CASSHLGSNQPQHF. The CDR3 DNA sequence: TGTGCCAGCAGCCACCTCGGTAGCAATCAGCCCCAGCATTTT.

The CDR3 DNA is TGCAGCGGGTCGTGGGGATCGACTAATGAAAAACTGTTTTTT. This codes for CSGSWGSTNEKLFF. V gene TRBV29-1 combines with J gene TRBJ1-4; D call uncertain. The CDR3 is 14 residues long. V lost 7 bases and J 2 bases, leaving 14 bases between the germline ends. Looked up from germline, CDR1 is SQVTM and CDR2 is ANQGSEA.